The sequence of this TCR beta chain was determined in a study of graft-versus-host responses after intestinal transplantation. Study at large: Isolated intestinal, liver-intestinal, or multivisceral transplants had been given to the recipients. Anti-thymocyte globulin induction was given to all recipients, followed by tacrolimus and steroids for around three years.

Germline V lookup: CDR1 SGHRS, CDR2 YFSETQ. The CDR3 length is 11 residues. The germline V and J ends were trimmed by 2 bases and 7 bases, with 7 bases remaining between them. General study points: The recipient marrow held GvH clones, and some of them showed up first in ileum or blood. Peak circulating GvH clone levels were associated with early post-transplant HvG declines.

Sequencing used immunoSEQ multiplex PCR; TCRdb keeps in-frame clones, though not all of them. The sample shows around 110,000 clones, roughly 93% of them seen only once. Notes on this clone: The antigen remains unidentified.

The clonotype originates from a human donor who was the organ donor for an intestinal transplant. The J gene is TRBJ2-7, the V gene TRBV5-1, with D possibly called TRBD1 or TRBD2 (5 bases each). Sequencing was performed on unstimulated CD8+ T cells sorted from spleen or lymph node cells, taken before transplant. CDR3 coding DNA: TGCGCCAGCAGCTTCGGGGCTGAGCAGTACTTC. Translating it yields CASSFGAEQYF.